Below, 2 T cell receptor beta chains from the same sample are listed, as sequenced in a study of liver allograft versus peripheral blood T cells. Study-level information: Recipients' peripheral blood served as the comparator for T cell receptor repertoires in transplanted livers.

From the reads, TCRdb called clonotypes with MiXCR, one entry per CDR3 protein. The data show approximately 15,000 distinct CDR3 sequences, around 20% seen once. The receptors shown here come from a human patient who had a liver transplant. Some T cells may be supplied by the graft donor.

The chain combines TRBV20-1 with TRBJ2-7, with TRBD2 identical over 12 bases. After removal of 3 bases from V and 4 bases from J, the junction contained 4 bases not matched to a gene. Germline loops: CDR1 DFQATT, CDR2 SNEGSKA (reference sequence). This CDR3 is built from 14 residues. CDR3 DNA sequence: TGCAGTGCTAGCCTAGCGGGGGGGCGGTACGAGCAGTACTTC. Encoded protein: CSASLAGGRYEQYF.

In nucleotides, the CDR3 is TGTGCCAGCAGCTTAGGAGTAAGGGATCGCGGCTACACCTTC. Protein product: CASSLGVRDRGYTF. J is TRBJ1-2 and V is TRBV7-2; D is unclear. This CDR3 is 14 amino acids long. Germline CDR1 and CDR2: SGHTA and FQGNSA. Deletions cut 1 base from V and 8 bases from J, with 14 bases between.